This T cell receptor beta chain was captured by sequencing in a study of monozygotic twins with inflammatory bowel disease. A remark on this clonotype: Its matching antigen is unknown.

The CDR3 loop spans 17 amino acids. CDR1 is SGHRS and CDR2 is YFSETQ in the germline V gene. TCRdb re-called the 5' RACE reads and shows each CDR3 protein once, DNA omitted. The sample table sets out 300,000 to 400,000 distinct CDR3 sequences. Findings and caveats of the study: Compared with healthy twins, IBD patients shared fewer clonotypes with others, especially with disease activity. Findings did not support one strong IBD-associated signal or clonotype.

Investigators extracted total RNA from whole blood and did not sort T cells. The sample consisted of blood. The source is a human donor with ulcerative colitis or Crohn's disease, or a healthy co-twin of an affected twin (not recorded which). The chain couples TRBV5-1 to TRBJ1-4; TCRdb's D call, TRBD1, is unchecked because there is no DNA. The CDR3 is CASSPGQGIITNEKLFF.